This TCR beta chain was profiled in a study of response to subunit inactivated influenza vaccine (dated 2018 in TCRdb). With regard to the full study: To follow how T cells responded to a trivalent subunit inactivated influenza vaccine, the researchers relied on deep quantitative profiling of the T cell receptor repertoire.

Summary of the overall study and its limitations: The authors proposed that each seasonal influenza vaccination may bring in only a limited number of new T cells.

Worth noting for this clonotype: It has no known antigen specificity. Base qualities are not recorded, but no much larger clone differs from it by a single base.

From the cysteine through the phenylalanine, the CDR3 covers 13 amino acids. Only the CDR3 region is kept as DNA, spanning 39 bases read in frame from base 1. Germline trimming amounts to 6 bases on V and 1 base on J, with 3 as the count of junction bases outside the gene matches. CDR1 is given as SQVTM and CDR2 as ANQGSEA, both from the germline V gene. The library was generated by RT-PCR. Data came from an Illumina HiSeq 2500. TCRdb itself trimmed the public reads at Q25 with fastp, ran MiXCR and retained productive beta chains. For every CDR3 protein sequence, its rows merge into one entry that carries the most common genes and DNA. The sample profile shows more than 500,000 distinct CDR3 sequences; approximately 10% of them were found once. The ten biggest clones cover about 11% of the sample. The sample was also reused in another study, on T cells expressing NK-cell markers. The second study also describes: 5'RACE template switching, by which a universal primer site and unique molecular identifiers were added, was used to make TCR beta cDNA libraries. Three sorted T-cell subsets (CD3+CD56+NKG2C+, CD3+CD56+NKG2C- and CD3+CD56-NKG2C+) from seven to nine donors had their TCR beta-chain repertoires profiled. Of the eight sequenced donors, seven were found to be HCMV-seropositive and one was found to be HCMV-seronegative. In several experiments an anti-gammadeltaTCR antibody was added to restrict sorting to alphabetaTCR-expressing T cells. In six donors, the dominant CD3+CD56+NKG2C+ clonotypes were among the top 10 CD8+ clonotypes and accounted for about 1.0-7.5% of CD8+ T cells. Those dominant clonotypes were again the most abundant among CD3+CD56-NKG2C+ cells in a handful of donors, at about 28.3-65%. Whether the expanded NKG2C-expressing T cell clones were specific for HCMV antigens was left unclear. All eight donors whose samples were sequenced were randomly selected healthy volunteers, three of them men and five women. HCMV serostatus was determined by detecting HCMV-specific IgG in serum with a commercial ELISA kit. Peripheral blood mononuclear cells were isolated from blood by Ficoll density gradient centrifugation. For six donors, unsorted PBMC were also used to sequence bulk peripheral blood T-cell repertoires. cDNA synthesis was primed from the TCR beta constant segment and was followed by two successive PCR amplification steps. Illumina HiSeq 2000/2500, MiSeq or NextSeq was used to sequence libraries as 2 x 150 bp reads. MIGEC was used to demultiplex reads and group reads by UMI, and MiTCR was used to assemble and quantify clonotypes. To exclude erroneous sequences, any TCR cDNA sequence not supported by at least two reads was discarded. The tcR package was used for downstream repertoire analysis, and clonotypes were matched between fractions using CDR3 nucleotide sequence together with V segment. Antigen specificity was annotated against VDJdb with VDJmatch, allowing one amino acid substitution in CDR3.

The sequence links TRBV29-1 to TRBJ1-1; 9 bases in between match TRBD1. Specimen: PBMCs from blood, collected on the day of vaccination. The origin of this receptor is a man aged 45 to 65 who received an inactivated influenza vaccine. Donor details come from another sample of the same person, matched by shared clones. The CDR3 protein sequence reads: CSVADRGNTEAFF. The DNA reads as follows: TGCAGCGTCGCGGACAGGGGGAACACTGAAGCTTTCTTT.